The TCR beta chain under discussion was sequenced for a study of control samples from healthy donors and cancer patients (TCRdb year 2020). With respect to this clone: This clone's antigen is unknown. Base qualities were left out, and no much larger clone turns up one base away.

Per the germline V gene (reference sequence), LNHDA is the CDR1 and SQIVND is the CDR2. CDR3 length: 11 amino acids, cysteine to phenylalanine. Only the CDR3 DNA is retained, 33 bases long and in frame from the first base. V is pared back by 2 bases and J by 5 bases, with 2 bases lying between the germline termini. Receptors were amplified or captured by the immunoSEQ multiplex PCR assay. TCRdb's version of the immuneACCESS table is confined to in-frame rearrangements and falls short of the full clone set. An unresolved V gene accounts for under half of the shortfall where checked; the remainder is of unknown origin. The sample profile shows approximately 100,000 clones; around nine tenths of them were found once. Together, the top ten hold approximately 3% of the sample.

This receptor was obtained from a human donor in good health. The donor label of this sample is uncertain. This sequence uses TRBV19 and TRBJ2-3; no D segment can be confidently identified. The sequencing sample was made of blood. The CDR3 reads CASSIRDTQYF. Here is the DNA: TGTGCCAGTAGTATACGAGATACGCAGTATTTT.